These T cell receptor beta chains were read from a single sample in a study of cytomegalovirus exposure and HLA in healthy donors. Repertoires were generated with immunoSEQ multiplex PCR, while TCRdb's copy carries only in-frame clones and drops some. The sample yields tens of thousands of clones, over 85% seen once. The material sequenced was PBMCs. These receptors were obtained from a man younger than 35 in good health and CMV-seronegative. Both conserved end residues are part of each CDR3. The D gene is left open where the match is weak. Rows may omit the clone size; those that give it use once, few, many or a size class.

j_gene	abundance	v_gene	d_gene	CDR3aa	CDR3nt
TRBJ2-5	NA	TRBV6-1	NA	CASSDWRAEVETQYF	TGTGCCAGCAGTGATTGGAGGGCCGAGGTAGAGACCCAGTACTTC
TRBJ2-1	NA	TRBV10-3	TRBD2	CAISLSSSGRTNEQFF	TGTGCCATCAGTTTGTCATCTAGCGGGAGGACCAATGAGCAGTTCTTC
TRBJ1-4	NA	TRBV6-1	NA	CASKSTSNEKLFF	TGTGCCAGCAAGTCTACTTCTAATGAAAAACTGTTTTTT
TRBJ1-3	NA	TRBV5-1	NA	CASSLGGDENTIYF	TGCGCCAGCAGCTTGGGGGGGGACGAAAACACCATATATTTT
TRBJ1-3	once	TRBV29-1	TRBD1	CSVLGQGPGNTIYF	TGCAGCGTTTTGGGACAGGGGCCTGGAAACACCATATATTTT
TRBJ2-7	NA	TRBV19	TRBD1	CASSPTRQGSEQYF	TGTGCCAGTAGTCCCACAAGACAGGGTAGCGAGCAGTACTTC
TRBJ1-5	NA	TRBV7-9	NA	CASSLGEGNQPQHF	TGTGCCAGCAGCTTAGGGGAGGGCAATCAGCCCCAGCATTTT
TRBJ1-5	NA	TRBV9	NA	CASSVDGQSNQPQHF	TGTGCCAGCAGCGTGGATGGACAGAGCAATCAGCCCCAGCATTTT
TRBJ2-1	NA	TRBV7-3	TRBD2	CASSLGLAGLNEQFF	TGTGCCAGCAGCTTAGGACTAGCGGGTCTCAATGAGCAGTTCTTC
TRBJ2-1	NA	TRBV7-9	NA	CASSLVGLTEQFF	TGTGCCAGCAGCTTAGTGGGACTGACTGAGCAGTTCTTC
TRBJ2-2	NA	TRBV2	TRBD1	CASGGDRGHDTGELFF	TGTGCCAGCGGGGGGGACAGGGGGCATGACACCGGGGAGCTGTTTTTT
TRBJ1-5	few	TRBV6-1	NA	CASSEFKQPQHF	TGTGCCAGCAGTGAATTCAAACAGCCCCAGCATTTT
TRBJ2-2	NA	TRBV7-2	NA	CASSLFAVDGELFF	TGTGCCAGCAGCTTATTTGCGGTGGACGGGGAGCTGTTTTTT
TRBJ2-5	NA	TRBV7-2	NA	CASSLVWSGETQYF	TGTGCCAGCAGCTTGGTTTGGAGCGGGGAGACCCAGTACTTC
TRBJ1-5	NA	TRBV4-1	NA	CASSPRLHPQPQHF	TGCGCCAGCAGCCCCCGACTCCACCCTCAGCCCCAGCATTTT
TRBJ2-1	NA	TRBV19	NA	CASSIKLEGSEQFF	TGTGCCAGTAGTATTAAACTAGAGGGTTCCGAGCAGTTCTTC
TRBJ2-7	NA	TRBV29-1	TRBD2	CSVVLLAGASYEQYF	TGCAGCGTTGTTTTGCTAGCGGGAGCCTCCTACGAGCAGTACTTC
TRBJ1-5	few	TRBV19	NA	CASSIDRWGASNQPQHF	TGTGCCAGTAGTATAGATCGGTGGGGAGCTAGCAATCAGCCCCAGCATTTT
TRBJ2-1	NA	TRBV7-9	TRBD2	CASSGTSGKYNEQFF	TGTGCCAGCAGCGGGACTAGCGGGAAGTACAATGAGCAGTTCTTC
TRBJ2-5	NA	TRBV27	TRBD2	CASSMTSGRARETQYF	TGTGCCAGCAGTATGACTAGCGGGAGGGCCCGGGAGACCCAGTACTTC
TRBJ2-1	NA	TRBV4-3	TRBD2	CASSQDVIRWGLADIYNEQFF	TGCGCCAGCAGCCAAGATGTAATTCGTTGGGGACTAGCGGACATCTACAATGAGCAGTTCTTC
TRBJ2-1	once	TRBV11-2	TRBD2	CASSSGTTSSYNEQFF	TGTGCCAGCAGCTCCGGGACTACAAGCTCCTACAATGAGCAGTTCTTC
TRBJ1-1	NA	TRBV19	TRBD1	CASSIGWQGVPGAFF	TGTGCCAGTAGTATAGGATGGCAGGGGGTACCCGGAGCTTTCTTT
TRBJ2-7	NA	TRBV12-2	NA	CASRSNNDRCSSGTYEQYF	TGTGCAAGTCGCTCAAATAATGACCGGTGCTCTAGCGGCACCTACGAGCAGTACTTC
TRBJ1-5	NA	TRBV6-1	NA	CASSEINISNQPQHF	TGTGCCAGCAGTGAAATCAACATTAGCAATCAGCCCCAGCATTTT
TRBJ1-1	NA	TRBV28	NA	CASSLSQGRTEAFF	TGTGCCAGCAGTTTAAGTCAGGGGCGCACTGAAGCTTTCTTT
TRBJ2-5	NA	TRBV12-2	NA	CASRPRLLQETQYF	TGTGCAAGTCGCCCTCGACTATTGCAAGAGACCCAGTACTTC
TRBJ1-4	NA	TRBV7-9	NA	CASSLEEYEKLFF	TGTGCCAGCAGCTTAGAAGAGTATGAAAAACTGTTTTTT
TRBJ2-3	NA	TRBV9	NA	CASSVVGRGTDTQYF	TGTGCCAGCAGCGTAGTAGGCAGGGGCACAGATACGCAGTATTTT
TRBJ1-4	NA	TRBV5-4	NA	CASSKENNEKLFF	TGTGCCAGCAGCAAGGAGAATAATGAAAAACTGTTTTTT
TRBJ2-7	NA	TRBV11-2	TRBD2	CASSARTSGPSYEQYF	TGTGCCAGCAGCGCCCGGACTAGCGGGCCCTCCTACGAGCAGTACTTC
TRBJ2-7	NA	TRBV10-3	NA	CAISDSTGSYEQYF	TGTGCCATCAGTGATTCGACGGGATCCTACGAGCAGTACTTC
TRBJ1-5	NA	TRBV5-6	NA	CASNPWAGNQPQHF	TGTGCCAGCAATCCCTGGGCTGGCAATCAGCCCCAGCATTTT
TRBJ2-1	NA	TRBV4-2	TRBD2	CASSQDVSGGYNEQFF	TGTGCCAGCAGCCAAGATGTCAGCGGGGGCTACAATGAGCAGTTCTTC
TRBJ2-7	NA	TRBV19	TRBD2	CASSQTSDPSYEQYF	TGTGCCAGTAGTCAAACTAGCGACCCATCCTACGAGCAGTACTTC
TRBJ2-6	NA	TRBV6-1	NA	CASSEVQGSSGANVLTF	TGTGCCAGCAGTGAAGTTCAGGGATCCTCTGGGGCCAACGTCCTGACTTTC
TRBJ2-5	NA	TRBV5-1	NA	CASSLWALREPMYF	TGCGCCAGCAGCTTGTGGGCTCTAAGAGAGCCCATGTACTTC
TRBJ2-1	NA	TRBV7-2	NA	CASSPSGLATYNEQFF	TGTGCCAGCAGCCCTAGTGGCCTAGCAACCTACAATGAGCAGTTCTTC
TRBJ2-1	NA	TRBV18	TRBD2	CASSPETSGRDEQFF	TGTGCCAGCTCACCAGAAACTAGCGGGAGAGATGAGCAGTTCTTC
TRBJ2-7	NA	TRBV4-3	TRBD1	CASSRTTWGGQGTAYEQYF	TGCGCCAGCAGCCGAACGACCTGGGGAGGACAGGGGACAGCCTACGAGCAGTACTTC
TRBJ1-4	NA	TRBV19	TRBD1	CASSIGQGAEKLFF	TGTGCCAGTAGTATCGGCCAGGGGGCTGAAAAACTGTTTTTT
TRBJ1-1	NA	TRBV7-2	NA	CASSKGFATEAFF	TGTGCCAGCAGCAAGGGGTTCGCCACTGAAGCTTTCTTT
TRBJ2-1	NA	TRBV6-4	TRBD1	CASSLDRDNEQFF	TGTGCCAGCAGTCTCGACAGGGACAATGAGCAGTTCTTC
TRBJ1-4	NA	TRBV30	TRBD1	CAWSVQGASEKLFF	TGTGCCTGGAGTGTCCAGGGGGCAAGTGAAAAACTGTTTTTT
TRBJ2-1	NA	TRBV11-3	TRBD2	CASSSTGTSLFF	TGTGCCAGCAGCTCGACTGGGACTAGTCTGTTCTTC